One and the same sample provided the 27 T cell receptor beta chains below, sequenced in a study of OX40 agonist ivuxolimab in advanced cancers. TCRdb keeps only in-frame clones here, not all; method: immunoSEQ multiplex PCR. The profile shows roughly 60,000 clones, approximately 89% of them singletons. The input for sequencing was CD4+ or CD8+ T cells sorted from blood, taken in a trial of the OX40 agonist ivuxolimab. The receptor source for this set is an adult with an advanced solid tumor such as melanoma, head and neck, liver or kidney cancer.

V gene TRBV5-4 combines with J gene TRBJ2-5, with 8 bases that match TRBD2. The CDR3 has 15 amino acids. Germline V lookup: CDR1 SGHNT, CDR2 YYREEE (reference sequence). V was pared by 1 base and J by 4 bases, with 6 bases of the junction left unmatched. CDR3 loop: CASSLQGLVLETQYF. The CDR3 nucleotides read TGTGCCAGCAGCTTGCAGGGACTAGTTTTAGAGACCCAGTACTTC.

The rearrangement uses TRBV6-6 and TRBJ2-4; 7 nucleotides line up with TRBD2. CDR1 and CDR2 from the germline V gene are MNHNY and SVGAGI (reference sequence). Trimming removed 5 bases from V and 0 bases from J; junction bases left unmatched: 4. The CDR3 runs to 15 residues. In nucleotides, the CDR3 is TGTGCCAGCAGTCTGGCGGGAGTAGCCAAAAACATTCAGTACTTC. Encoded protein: CASSLAGVAKNIQYF.

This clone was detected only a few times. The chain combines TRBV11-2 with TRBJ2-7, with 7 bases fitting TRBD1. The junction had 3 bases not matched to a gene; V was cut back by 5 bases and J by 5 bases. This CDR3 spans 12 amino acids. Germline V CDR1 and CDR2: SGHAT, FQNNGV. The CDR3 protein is CASSTTGDEQYF. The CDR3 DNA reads TGTGCCAGCAGCACTACAGGGGACGAGCAGTACTTC.

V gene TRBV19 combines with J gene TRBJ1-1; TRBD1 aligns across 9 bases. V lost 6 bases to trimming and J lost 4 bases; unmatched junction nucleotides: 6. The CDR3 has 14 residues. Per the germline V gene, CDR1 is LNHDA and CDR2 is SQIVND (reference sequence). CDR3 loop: CASSQQGAGTEAFF. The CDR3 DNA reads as TGTGCCAGTAGCCAACAGGGGGCGGGCACTGAAGCTTTCTTT.

CDR3 amino acids: CASSPSTGRNDEQYF. CDR3 bases: TGTGCCAGCAGCCCCTCGACAGGGCGGAACGACGAGCAGTACTTC. The V and J genes are TRBV7-2 and TRBJ2-7; 7 bases align to TRBD1. In germline, CDR1 is SGHTA, CDR2 FQGNSA. Trimming at V came to 5 bases and at J to 5 bases, leaving 12 bases not matched to a gene. The CDR3 is 15 amino acids.

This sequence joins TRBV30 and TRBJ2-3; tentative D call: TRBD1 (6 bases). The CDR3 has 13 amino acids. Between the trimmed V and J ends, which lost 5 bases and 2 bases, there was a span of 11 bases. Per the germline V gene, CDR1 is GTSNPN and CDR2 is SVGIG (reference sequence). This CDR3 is CAWDRKVTDTQYF. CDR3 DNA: TGTGCCTGGGACAGGAAAGTCACAGATACGCAGTATTTT.

The chain's CDR3 is CASSVDLVSYEQYF. CDR3 nucleotides: TGTGCCAGCAGCGTAGATCTGGTTTCCTACGAGCAGTACTTC. The chain couples TRBV9 to TRBJ2-7; D not resolved. CDR3 length: 14 residues. CDR1 is SGDLS and CDR2 is YYNGEE in the germline V gene. The germline V and J ends were trimmed by 0 bases and 1 base, with 8 bases remaining between them.

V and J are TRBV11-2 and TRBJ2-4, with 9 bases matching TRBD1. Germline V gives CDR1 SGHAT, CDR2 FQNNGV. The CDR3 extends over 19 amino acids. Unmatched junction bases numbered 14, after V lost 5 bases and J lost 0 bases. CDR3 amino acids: CASSPPPGQGKAAKNIQYF. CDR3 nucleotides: TGTGCCAGCAGCCCCCCTCCGGGACAGGGAAAAGCAGCCAAAAACATTCAGTACTTC. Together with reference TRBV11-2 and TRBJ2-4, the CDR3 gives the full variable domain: EAGVAQSPRYKIIEKRQSVAFWCNPISGHATLYWYQQILGQGPKLLIQFQNNGVVDDSQLPKDRFSAERLKGVDSTLKIQPAKLEDSAVYLCASSPPPGQGKAAKNIQYFGAGTRLSVL.

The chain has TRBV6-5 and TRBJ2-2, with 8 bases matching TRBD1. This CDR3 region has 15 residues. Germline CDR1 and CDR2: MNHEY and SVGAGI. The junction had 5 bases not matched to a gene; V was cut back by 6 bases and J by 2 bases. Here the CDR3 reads CASSRTGGNTGELFF. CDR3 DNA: TGTGCCAGCAGCCGAACAGGGGGAAACACCGGGGAGCTGTTTTTT.

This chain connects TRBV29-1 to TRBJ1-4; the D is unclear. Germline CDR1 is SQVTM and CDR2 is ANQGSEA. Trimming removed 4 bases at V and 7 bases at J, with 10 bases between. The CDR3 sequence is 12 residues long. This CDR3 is CSVGRSGEKLFF. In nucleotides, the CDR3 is TGCAGCGTTGGGAGGTCGGGTGAAAAACTGTTTTTT.

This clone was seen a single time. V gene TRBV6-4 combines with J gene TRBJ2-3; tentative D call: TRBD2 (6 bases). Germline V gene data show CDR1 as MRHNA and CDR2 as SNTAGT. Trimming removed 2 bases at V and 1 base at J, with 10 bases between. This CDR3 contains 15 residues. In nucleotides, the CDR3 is TGTGCCAGCAGTGACCTCACGGGGGGCACAGATACGCAGTATTTT. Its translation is CASSDLTGGTDTQYF.

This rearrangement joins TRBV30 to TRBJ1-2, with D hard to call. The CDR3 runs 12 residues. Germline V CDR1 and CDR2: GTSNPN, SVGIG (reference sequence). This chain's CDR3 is CARSGRVSGYTF. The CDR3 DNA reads TGTGCGCGGTCGGGGAGGGTGAGTGGCTACACCTTC.

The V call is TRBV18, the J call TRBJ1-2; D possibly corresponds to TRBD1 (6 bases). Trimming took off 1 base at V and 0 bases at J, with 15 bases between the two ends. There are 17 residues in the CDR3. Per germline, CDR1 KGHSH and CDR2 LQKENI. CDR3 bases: TGTGCCAGCTCACCACAGGGGGGGAGCACCTCTAACTATGGCTACACCTTC. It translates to CASSPQGGSTSNYGYTF.

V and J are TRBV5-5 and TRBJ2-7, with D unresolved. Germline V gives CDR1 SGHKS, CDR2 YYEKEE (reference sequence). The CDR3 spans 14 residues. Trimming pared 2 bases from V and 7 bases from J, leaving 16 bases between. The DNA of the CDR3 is TGTGCCAGCAGCTTACCCGCCACATTTGGGGAGCAGTACTTC. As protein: CASSLPATFGEQYF.

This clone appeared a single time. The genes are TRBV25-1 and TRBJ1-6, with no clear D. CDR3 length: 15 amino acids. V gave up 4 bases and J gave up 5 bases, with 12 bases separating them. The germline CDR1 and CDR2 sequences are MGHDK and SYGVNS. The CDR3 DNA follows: TGTGCCAGCAGTGTACAAGGACTCAATAATTCACCCCTCCACTTT. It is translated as CASSVQGLNNSPLHF. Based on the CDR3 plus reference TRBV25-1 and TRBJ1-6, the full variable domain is EADIYQTPRYLVIGTGKKITLECSQTMGHDKMYWYQQDPGMELHLIHYSYGVNSTEKGDLSSESTVSRIRTEHFPLTLESARPSHTSQYLCASSVQGLNNSPLHFGNGTRLTVT.

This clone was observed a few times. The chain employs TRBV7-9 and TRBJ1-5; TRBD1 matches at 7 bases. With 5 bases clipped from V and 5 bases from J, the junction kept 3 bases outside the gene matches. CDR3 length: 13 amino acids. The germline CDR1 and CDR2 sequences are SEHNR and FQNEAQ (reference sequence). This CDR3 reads CASSLTGDQPQHF. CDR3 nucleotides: TGTGCCAGCAGCCTTACAGGGGATCAGCCCCAGCATTTT.

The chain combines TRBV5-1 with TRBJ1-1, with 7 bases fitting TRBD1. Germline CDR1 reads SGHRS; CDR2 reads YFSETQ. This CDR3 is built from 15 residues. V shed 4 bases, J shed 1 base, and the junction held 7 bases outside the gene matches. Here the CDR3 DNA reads TGCGCCAGCAGCCTAGGGGGCAAGACGAACACTGAAGCTTTCTTT. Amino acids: CASSLGGKTNTEAFF.

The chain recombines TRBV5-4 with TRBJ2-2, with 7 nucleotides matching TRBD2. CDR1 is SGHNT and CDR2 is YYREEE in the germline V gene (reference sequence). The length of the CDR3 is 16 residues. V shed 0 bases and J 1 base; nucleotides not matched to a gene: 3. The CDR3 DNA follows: TGTGCCAGCAGCTTGGATCCGGGAGGGAACACCGGGGAGCTGTTTTTT. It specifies CASSLDPGGNTGELFF.

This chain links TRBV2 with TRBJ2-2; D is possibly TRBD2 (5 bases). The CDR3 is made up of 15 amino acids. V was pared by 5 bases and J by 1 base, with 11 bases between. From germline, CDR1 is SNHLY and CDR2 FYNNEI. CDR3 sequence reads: CASSLRTVNTGELFF. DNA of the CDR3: TGTGCCAGCAGTCTCCGGACTGTGAACACCGGGGAGCTGTTTTTT.

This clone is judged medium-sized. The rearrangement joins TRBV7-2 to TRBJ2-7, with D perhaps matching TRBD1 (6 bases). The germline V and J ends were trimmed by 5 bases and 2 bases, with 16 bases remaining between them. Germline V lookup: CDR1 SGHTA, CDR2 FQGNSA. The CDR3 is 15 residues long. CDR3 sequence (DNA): TGTGCCAGCAGCGGGAGACAGGCCACGGCCTACGAGCAGTACTTC. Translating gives CASSGRQATAYEQYF.

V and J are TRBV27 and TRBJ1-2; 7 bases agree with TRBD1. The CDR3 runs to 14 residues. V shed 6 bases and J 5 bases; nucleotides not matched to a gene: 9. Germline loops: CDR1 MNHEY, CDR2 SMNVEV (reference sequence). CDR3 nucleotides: TGTGCCAGCAGGCAACAGGGGCAGGGATATGGCTACACCTTC. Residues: CASRQQGQGYGYTF.

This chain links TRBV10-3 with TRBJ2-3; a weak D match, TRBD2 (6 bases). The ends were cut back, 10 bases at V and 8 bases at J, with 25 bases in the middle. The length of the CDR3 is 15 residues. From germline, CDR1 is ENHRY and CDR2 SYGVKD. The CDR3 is CATWNRDSAGGTQYF. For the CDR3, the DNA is TGTGCCACTTGGAACCGGGACTCCGCTGGTGGTACGCAGTATTTT.

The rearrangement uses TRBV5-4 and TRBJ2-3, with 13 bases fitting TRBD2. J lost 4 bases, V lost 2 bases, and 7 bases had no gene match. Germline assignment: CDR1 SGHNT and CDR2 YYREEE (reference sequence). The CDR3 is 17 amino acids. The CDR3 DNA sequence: TGTGCCAGCAGCTTCTCGCGGACTAGCGGGAGAGCAGATACGCAGTATTTT. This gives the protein CASSFSRTSGRADTQYF. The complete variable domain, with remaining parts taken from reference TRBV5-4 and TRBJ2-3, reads ETGVTQSPTHLIKTRGQQVTLRCSSQSGHNTVSWYQQALGQGPQFIFQYYREEENGRGNFPPRFSGLQFPNYSSELNVNALELDDSALYLCASSFSRTSGRADTQYFGPGTRLTVL.

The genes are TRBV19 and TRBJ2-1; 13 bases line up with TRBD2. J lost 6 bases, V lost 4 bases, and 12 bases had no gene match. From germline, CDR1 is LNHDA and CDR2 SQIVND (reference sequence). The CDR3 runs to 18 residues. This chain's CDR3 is CASSTYSRTSGSINEQFF. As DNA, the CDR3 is TGTGCCAGTAGTACCTACTCCCGGACTAGCGGGAGCATCAATGAGCAGTTCTTC.

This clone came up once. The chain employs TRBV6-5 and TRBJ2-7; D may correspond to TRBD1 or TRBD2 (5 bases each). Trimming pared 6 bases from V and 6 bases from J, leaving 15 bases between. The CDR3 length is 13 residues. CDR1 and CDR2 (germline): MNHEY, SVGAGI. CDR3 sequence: CASRGRARGEQYF. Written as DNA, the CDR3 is TGTGCCAGCAGGGGACGGGCCCGGGGCGAGCAGTACTTC.

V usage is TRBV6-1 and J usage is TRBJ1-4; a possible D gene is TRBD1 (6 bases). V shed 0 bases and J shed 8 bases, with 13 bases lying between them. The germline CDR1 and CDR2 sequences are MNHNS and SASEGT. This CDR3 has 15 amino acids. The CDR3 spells CASSEADSMGEKLFF. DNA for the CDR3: TGTGCCAGCAGTGAAGCGGACAGCATGGGCGAAAAACTGTTTTTT.

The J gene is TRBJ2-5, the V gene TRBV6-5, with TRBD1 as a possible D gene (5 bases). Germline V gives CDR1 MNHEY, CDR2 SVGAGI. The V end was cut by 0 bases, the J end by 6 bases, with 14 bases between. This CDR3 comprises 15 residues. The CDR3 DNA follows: TGTGCCAGCAGTTACTCTTCTGGACATGGGCAGACCCAGTACTTC. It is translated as CASSYSSGHGQTQYF.